This TCR beta chain is drawn from a study of immune evolution from preneoplasia to lung adenocarcinoma. Study-wide points: KRAS-mutant nodules had the highest T cell clonality. Later-stage lesions seemingly showed higher T cell density and diversity than normal lung.

CDR3 length: 15 residues. Per germline, CDR1 GTSNPN and CDR2 SVGIG (reference sequence). Trimming left V 2 bases short and J 0 bases short, with 11 bases between. Note on this clone: Its specificity is unknown.

Profiling relied on immunoSEQ multiplex PCR, and the TCRdb table lists in-frame clones only, not all of them. The sample lists some 6,300 clones; 75% to 85% were seen once. The material sequenced was FFPE minimally invasive lung adenocarcinoma tissue. The receptor comes from a person aged 60-79 years with lung adenocarcinoma. The gene calls are TRBV30 and TRBJ1-5, with TRBD1 as a possible D gene (6 bases). The CDR3 spells CAWSRGQYSNQPQHF. For the CDR3, the DNA is TGTGCCTGGAGTAGAGGACAGTATAGCAATCAGCCCCAGCATTTT.